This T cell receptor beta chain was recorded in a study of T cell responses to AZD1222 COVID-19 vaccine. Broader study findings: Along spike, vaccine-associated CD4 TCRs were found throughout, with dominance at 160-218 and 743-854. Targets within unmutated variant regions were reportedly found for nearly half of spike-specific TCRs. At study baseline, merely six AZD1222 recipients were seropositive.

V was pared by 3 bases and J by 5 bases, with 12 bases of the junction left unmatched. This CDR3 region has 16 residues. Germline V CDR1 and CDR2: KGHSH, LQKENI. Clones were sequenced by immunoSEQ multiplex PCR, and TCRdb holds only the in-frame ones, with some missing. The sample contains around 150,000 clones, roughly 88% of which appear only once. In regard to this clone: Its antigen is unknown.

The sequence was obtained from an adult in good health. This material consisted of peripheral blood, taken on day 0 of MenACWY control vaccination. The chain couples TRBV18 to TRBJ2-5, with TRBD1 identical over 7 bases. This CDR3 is CASSPATGTDSETQYF. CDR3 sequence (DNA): TGTGCCAGCTCACCGGCTACCGGGACAGATTCCGAGACCCAGTACTTC.